A single sample gave rise to the 21 T cell receptor beta chains below, sequenced in a study of cytomegalovirus exposure and HLA in healthy donors. It was with 60 Vbeta and 13 Jbeta primers that the PCR ran. Clones were sequenced by immunoSEQ multiplex PCR, and TCRdb holds only the in-frame ones, with some missing. The table includes a few hundred thousand clones, 60% to 80% detected once. Sequencing was done on a sample of PBMCs. These TCRs come from a young man in good health and CMV-seronegative.

This clone appeared a single time. The V and J genes are TRBV29-1 and TRBJ1-5; D is unclear. This CDR3 has 13 amino acids. The V end lost 5 bases, the J end lost 3 bases, and 11 bases lay between the germline ends. The germline V gene has CDR1 SQVTM and CDR2 ANQGSEA. Here the CDR3 reads CSVLTDSNQPQHF. The DNA of the CDR3 is TGCAGCGTTCTAACTGACTCCAATCAGCCCCAGCATTTT.

This clone came up a few times. The chain recombines TRBV6-1 with TRBJ1-1, with D maybe TRBD1 (6 bases). V was clipped by 6 bases and J by 6 bases, with 14 bases between them. Germline lookup yields CDR1 MNHNS and CDR2 SASEGT. The CDR3 totals 13 residues. The CDR3 sequence is CASRKDRFPEAFF. The CDR3 region has the DNA TGTGCCAGCAGAAAAGACAGGTTTCCTGAAGCTTTCTTT.

The rearrangement uses TRBV10-1 and TRBJ1-6, with D hard to call. Germline CDR1 is WNHNN and CDR2 is SYGVQD (reference sequence). CDR3 length equals 20 residues. The V gene lost 0 bases and the J gene lost 0 bases, with 18 bases spanning the gap. CDR3 sequence: CASSESQDLGFSSYNSPLHF. CDR3 bases: TGCGCCAGCAGTGAGTCCCAGGATTTGGGTTTTAGCTCCTATAATTCACCCCTCCACTTT.

This clone came up once. The V and J genes are TRBV4-2 and TRBJ2-2; 8 bases line up with TRBD2. The CDR3 loop spans 16 amino acids. Trimming at V came to 4 bases and at J to 1 base, leaving 5 bases not matched to a gene. Germline V gives CDR1 LGHNA, CDR2 YNFKEQ. CDR3 bases: TGTGCCAGCAGCCCACGGGGGGGCCGGAACACCGGGGAGCTGTTTTTT. It yields the protein CASSPRGGRNTGELFF.

The chain links TRBV19 to TRBJ2-7; TRBD1 aligns across 7 bases. J gave up 7 bases and V 9 bases, and 18 bases lay outside the gene matches. Germline V CDR1 and CDR2: LNHDA, SQIVND (reference sequence). This CDR3 comprises 15 residues. CDR3 in amino acids: CASRSTGAVNTEQYF. In DNA form, the CDR3 reads TGTGCCAGCCGTTCAACAGGGGCCGTTAACACTGAGCAGTACTTC.

V and J are TRBV19 and TRBJ1-4, with 11 bases identical to TRBD1. CDR1 and CDR2 (germline): LNHDA, SQIVND (reference sequence). The J segment lost 0 bases and the V segment lost 5 bases, leaving 2 bases of the junction unmatched. CDR3 size: 16 residues. The CDR3 loop is CASSGTGGPTNEKLFF. The CDR3 nucleotides read TGTGCCAGTAGTGGGACAGGGGGGCCAACTAATGAAAAACTGTTTTTT.

This clone was found a few times. The rearrangement joins TRBV11-2 to TRBJ2-2; TRBD2 might be the D (7 bases). The V and J ends lost 3 bases and 1 base respectively, with 18 bases between them. The CDR3 runs to 18 residues. Germline loops: CDR1 SGHAT, CDR2 FQNNGV. The CDR3 DNA follows: TGTGCCAGCAGCTTCCCTCCGGCGGGGGCCAAGAACACCGGGGAGCTGTTTTTT. This codes for CASSFPPAGAKNTGELFF.

The chain joins TRBV12-5 to TRBJ2-5; 13 bases fit TRBD2. Trimming removed 2 bases from V and 2 bases from J; junction bases left unmatched: 14. The germline CDR1 and CDR2 sequences are LGHNT and FRNRAP. This CDR3 spans 20 amino acids. The CDR3 coding sequence is TGTGCTAGTGGTTTGAATCCCGGGACTAGCGGGGCGATGCTACAAGAGACCCAGTACTTC. Its translation is CASGLNPGTSGAMLQETQYF.

This rearrangement joins TRBV4-1 to TRBJ1-3, with D possibly TRBD1 on 5 matching bases. V was clipped by 0 bases and J by 4 bases, with 10 bases between them. CDR1 MGHRA and CDR2 YSYEKL come from the germline V gene. This CDR3 contains 15 residues. The CDR3 DNA reads as TGCGCCAGCAGCCAAGATTGGACACCGGGAAACACCATATATTTT. Translating it yields CASSQDWTPGNTIYF.

The chain links TRBV5-6 to TRBJ1-3; D remains ambiguous. The CDR3 length is 13 residues. The germline V gene has CDR1 SGHDT and CDR2 YYEEEE. The V end was cut by 4 bases, the J end by 6 bases, with 11 bases between. CDR3 amino acids: CASSRESLNTIYF. The CDR3 region has the DNA TGTGCCAGCAGCAGGGAGTCGTTAAACACCATATATTTT.

V and J are TRBV19 and TRBJ2-2; D remains unclear. This CDR3 has 14 residues. Looked up from germline, CDR1 is LNHDA and CDR2 is SQIVND (reference sequence). Trimming took off 7 bases at V and 3 bases at J, with 12 bases between the two ends. This chain's CDR3 is CASNHLPDTGELFF. The CDR3 DNA is TGTGCCAGTAATCACTTGCCCGACACCGGGGAGCTGTTTTTT.

The chain recombines TRBV19 with TRBJ2-2; maybe TRBD1 (6 bases). Per germline, CDR1 LNHDA and CDR2 SQIVND (reference sequence). The length of the CDR3 is 15 residues. Trimming left V 5 bases short and J 5 bases short, with 15 bases between. The CDR3 DNA reads TGTGCCAGTAGTTACCGACAGGTCAAAACCGGGGAGCTGTTTTTT. Its protein product is CASSYRQVKTGELFF.

The rearrangement uses TRBV7-2 and TRBJ1-1; 7 nucleotides line up with TRBD1. The trim removed 5 bases at V and 1 base at J, leaving 4 bases unmatched. CDR1 is SGHTA, CDR2 FQGNSA, per germline. This CDR3 region has 14 residues. Written as DNA, the CDR3 is TGTGCCAGCAGCCCCTGGACAGGGAACACTGAAGCTTTCTTT. Translation gives CASSPWTGNTEAFF.

The V gene is TRBV11-2, the J gene TRBJ2-7, with D uncertain. The CDR3 totals 15 residues. CDR1 is SGHAT, CDR2 FQNNGV, per germline. V lost 1 base and J lost 2, with 12 bases in between. CDR3 nucleotide sequence: TGTGCCAGCAGCTTAGGTCCAGACTTGACCTACGAGCAGTACTTC. This sequence encodes CASSLGPDLTYEQYF.

The genes are TRBV5-6 and TRBJ1-1; TRBD1 aligns across 7 bases. Germline loops: CDR1 SGHDT, CDR2 YYEEEE. The V gene end was trimmed by 4 bases and the J gene end by 1 base; junction bases not matched to a gene: 7. The CDR3 has 15 residues. The CDR3 reads CASSTSGTANTEAFF. The CDR3 nucleotides read TGTGCCAGCAGCACTTCCGGGACAGCGAACACTGAAGCTTTCTTT.

CDR3 sequence reads: CASSSYSGDEQFF. The CDR3 DNA reads as TGTGCCAGCAGCTCTTACTCAGGGGATGAGCAGTTCTTC. This chain links TRBV7-6 with TRBJ2-1, with TRBD1 as a possible D gene (6 bases). The CDR3 totals 13 residues. Per germline, CDR1 SGHVS and CDR2 FNYEAQ. With 4 bases removed from V and 8 bases from J, the gap between germline ends came to 12 bases.

The V call is TRBV25-1, the J call TRBJ2-5; D is ambiguous. CDR1 is MGHDK and CDR2 is SYGVNS in the germline V gene. V was pared by 3 bases and J by 1 base, with 12 bases between. The CDR3 has 15 residues. In DNA, the CDR3 is TGTGCCAGCAGTGACTCCCCCGGGTCCCAAGAGACCCAGTACTTC. It translates to CASSDSPGSQETQYF.

The CDR3 here is CASSQSRGYEQYF. DNA of the CDR3: TGTGCCAGCAGCCAGTCTAGGGGGTACGAGCAGTACTTC. The chain recombines TRBV14 with TRBJ2-7; tentatively, D is TRBD1 (6 bases). Trimming pared 3 bases from V and 4 bases from J, leaving 10 bases between. Germline values: CDR1 SGHDN, CDR2 FVKESK. CDR3 length: 13 residues.

The V gene is TRBV7-3, the J gene TRBJ2-2, with D unclear. V was clipped by 3 bases and J by 3 bases, with 5 bases between them. This CDR3 spans 13 amino acids. Germline CDR1 and CDR2: SGHTA and FQGTGA. The CDR3 region is CASSLSYTGELFF. The DNA for the CDR3 is TGTGCCAGCAGCTTGTCGTACACCGGGGAGCTGTTTTTT.

The genes are TRBV29-1 and TRBJ2-1, with 14 bases aligning to TRBD2. V was clipped by 2 bases and J by 8 bases; unmatched bases: 14. Germline CDR1 reads SQVTM; CDR2 reads ANQGSEA. The CDR3 has 18 residues. CDR3 amino acids: CSVELSGTSGGLWDEQFF. The CDR3 bases are TGCAGCGTTGAACTGAGTGGGACTAGCGGGGGCCTGTGGGATGAGCAGTTCTTC.

This chain joins TRBV6-1 and TRBJ2-1; 8 nucleotides match TRBD2. The V gene end was trimmed by 2 bases and the J gene end by 6 bases; junction bases not matched to a gene: 15. Germline CDR1 and CDR2: MNHNS and SASEGT. The CDR3 consists of 18 residues. The CDR3 here is CASSETGLVLTPSNEQFF. The CDR3 DNA follows: TGTGCCAGCAGTGAAACGGGACTAGTGCTGACCCCGTCCAATGAGCAGTTCTTC.